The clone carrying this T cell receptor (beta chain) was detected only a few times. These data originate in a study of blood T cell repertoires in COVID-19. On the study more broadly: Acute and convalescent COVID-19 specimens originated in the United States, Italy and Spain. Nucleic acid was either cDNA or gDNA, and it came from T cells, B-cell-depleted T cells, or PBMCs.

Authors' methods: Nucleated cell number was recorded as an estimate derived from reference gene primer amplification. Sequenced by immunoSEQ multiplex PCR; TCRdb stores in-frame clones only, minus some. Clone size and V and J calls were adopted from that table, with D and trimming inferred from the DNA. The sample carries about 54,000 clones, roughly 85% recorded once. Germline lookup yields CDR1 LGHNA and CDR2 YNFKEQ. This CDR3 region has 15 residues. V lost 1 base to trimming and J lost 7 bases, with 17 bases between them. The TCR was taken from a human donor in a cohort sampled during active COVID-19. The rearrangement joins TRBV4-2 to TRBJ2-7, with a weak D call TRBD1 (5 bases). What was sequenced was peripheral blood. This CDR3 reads CASSQVRGVPGEQYF. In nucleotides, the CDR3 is TGTGCCAGCAGCCAAGTTCGAGGTGTCCCAGGGGAGCAGTACTTC.